These 30 T cell receptor beta chains share one sample of origin, sequenced in a study of blood T cell repertoires in COVID-19. Assay: immunoSEQ multiplex PCR; the TCRdb copy retains only in-frame clones and omits some. Counted here are 260,000 or so clones, approximately 80% occurring once; the ten biggest clones make up around 4.7%. Sequenced input: peripheral blood. The receptor source for this set is a woman in her sixties or seventies with acute or convalescent COVID-19.

The V and J genes are TRBV7-2 and TRBJ2-3; D is possibly TRBD2 (5 bases). Germline CDR1 and CDR2: SGHTA and FQGNSA. The CDR3 runs 14 residues. Between the trimmed V and J ends, which lost 4 bases and 2 bases, there was a span of 10 bases. CDR3 bases: TGTGCCAGCAGCTACTATCGGGACACAGATACGCAGTATTTT. It is translated as CASSYYRDTDTQYF.

Only one count was recorded for this clone. This chain joins TRBV5-8 and TRBJ2-5, with TRBD1 identical over 9 bases. Trimming cost V 0 bases and J 2 bases; bases outside gene matches: 2. The germline V gene encodes CDR1 SGHTS and CDR2 YDEGEE. This CDR3 has 15 residues. The CDR3 spells CASSLGDRAQETQYF. In nucleotides, the CDR3 is TGTGCCAGCAGCTTGGGGGACAGGGCGCAAGAGACCCAGTACTTC.

The chain employs TRBV24-1 and TRBJ2-7; a possible D gene is TRBD2 (5 bases). The CDR3 sequence is 14 residues long. Germline values: CDR1 KGHDR, CDR2 SFDVKD. V lost 5 bases to trimming and J lost 2 bases, with 12 bases between them. The chain's CDR3 is CATSVANSPYEQYF. The CDR3 DNA is TGTGCCACCAGTGTAGCGAACAGTCCCTACGAGCAGTACTTC.

The chain recombines TRBV30 with TRBJ1-5, with TRBD1 matching 7 bases. The CDR3 sequence is 14 residues long. Trimming at V came to 2 bases and at J to 4 bases, leaving 5 bases not matched to a gene. The germline V gene encodes CDR1 GTSNPN and CDR2 SVGIG (reference sequence). The CDR3 bases are TGTGCCTGGAGTATAGCAGGGGGAAATCAGCCCCAGCATTTT. Its protein is CAWSIAGGNQPQHF.

This clone was picked up a small number of times. The genes are TRBV11-1 and TRBJ1-2; 12 nucleotides line up with TRBD1. This CDR3 is built from 16 residues. CDR1 is SGHAT, CDR2 FQDESV, per germline (reference sequence). Trimming cost V 1 base and J 8 bases; bases outside gene matches: 8. The CDR3 here is CASSLDPGQGAKGYTF. The CDR3 coding sequence is TGTGCCAGCAGCTTAGATCCGGGACAGGGGGCGAAAGGCTACACCTTC.

The table lists this clone with a count of one. This chain uses TRBV28 with TRBJ2-6; no clear D. Per the germline V gene, CDR1 is MDHEN and CDR2 is SYDVKM. V lost 3 bases and J lost 3, with 3 bases in between. This CDR3 has 13 amino acids. This CDR3 is CASSLSGANVLTF. In DNA form, the CDR3 reads TGTGCCAGCAGTTTGAGTGGGGCCAACGTCCTGACTTTC.

The chain couples TRBV6-1 to TRBJ2-5; 7 bases match TRBD2. The junction had 0 bases not matched to a gene; V was cut back by 1 base and J by 1 base. This CDR3 contains 14 residues. Germline-derived CDR1 and CDR2 are MNHNS and SASEGT. The CDR3 loop reads CASSEGGGQETQYF. The CDR3 DNA is TGTGCCAGCAGTGAAGGGGGGGGCCAAGAGACCCAGTACTTC.

The chain is built from TRBV5-1 and TRBJ2-1, with D tentatively TRBD1 (5 bases). The CDR3 extends over 14 amino acids. V lost 0 bases to trimming and J lost 3 bases, with 7 bases between them. CDR1 and CDR2 from the germline V gene are SGHRS and YFSETQ. CDR3 sequence reads: CASSLEGRYNEQFF. The CDR3, as DNA: TGCGCCAGCAGCTTGGAGGGGCGCTACAATGAGCAGTTCTTC.

CDR3 DNA sequence: TGTGCCAGCAGCCCAATGGGGCAGATAGGATACTACGAGCAGTACTTC. It yields the protein CASSPMGQIGYYEQYF. This rearrangement joins TRBV6-2 or TRBV6-3 to TRBJ2-7, with D possibly TRBD1 on 5 matching bases. Trimming pared 6 bases from V and 3 bases from J, leaving 21 bases between. This CDR3 region has 16 residues. Germline CDR1 MNHEY, CDR2 SVGEGT.

This chain connects TRBV5-1 to TRBJ2-3, with TRBD2 matching 10 bases. Germline values: CDR1 SGHRS, CDR2 YFSETQ. This CDR3 has 17 residues. Losses at the gene ends were 0 bases for V and 4 bases for J; bases not matched to a gene: 8. CDR3 in amino acids: CASSLELAGVGSDTQYF. CDR3 in DNA: TGCGCCAGCAGCTTGGAGCTAGCGGGGGTAGGTTCAGATACGCAGTATTTT.

The gene calls are TRBV29-1 and TRBJ2-5; 11 bases map to TRBD1. CDR3 length: 15 residues. Trimming cost V 4 bases and J 5 bases; bases outside gene matches: 9. Per the germline V gene, CDR1 is SQVTM and CDR2 is ANQGSEA. The CDR3 bases are TGCAGCGTTGGGACAGGGGGCGCCCGTGGGGAGACCCAGTACTTC. It encodes CSVGTGGARGETQYF.

V is TRBV5-1 and J is TRBJ2-5; 11 positions agree with TRBD2. Germline V gives CDR1 SGHRS, CDR2 YFSETQ. The CDR3 has 14 residues. V was pared by 3 bases and J by 2 bases, with 0 bases of the junction left unmatched. The CDR3 is CASSSSGGQETQYF. As DNA, the CDR3 is TGCGCCAGCAGCTCTAGCGGGGGGCAAGAGACCCAGTACTTC.

To note about this clone: At one end, the junction sequence differs from germline, possibly due to a read error. V usage is TRBV27 and J usage is TRBJ1-6; D gene unclear. Germline loops: CDR1 MNHEY, CDR2 SMNVEV (reference sequence). The CDR3 is made up of 15 amino acids. The CDR3 loop reads CASSLSPYSGSPLHF. The CDR3 bases are TGTGCCAGCAGCTTATCGCCTTACTCGGGTTCACCCCTCCACTTT.

V gene TRBV5-6 combines with J gene TRBJ1-5; 8 bases fit TRBD1. CDR1 SGHDT and CDR2 YYEEEE come from the germline V gene. V lost 1 base and J lost 6; bases outside the gene matches: 6. This CDR3 comprises 15 residues. CDR3 nucleotides: TGTGCCAGCAGCTTGTTTCAGGGGGCAGGTCAGCCCCAGCATTTT. Translating gives CASSLFQGAGQPQHF.

The rearrangement joins TRBV4-2 to TRBJ1-6, with a possible D match to TRBD1 (5 bases). Trimming removed 3 bases at V and 13 bases at J, with 13 bases between. This CDR3 region has 13 residues. The germline V gene encodes CDR1 LGHNA and CDR2 YNFKEQ. The DNA for the CDR3 is TGTGCCAGCAGCCAGAGGACATTTGCGCCCCTCCACTTT. This encodes CASSQRTFAPLHF.

The rearrangement uses TRBV5-4 and TRBJ1-2; D not resolved. This CDR3 is built from 15 residues. V lost 3 bases to trimming and J lost 2 bases, with 14 bases between them. Germline values: CDR1 SGHNT, CDR2 YYREEE (reference sequence). The chain's CDR3 is CASSSTTGRNYGYTF. For the CDR3, the DNA is TGTGCCAGCAGCTCTACGACCGGGAGAAACTATGGCTACACCTTC.

This clone was observed a few times. The V gene is TRBV24-1, the J gene TRBJ1-5; D unresolved. V was shortened by 6 bases and J by 1 base, with 9 bases between the two germline ends. The germline V gene encodes CDR1 KGHDR and CDR2 SFDVKD. CDR3 size: 14 residues. The CDR3 nucleotides read TGTGCCACCAGTATAGGAGGCAGCAATCAGCCCCAGCATTTT. Translated, it gives CATSIGGSNQPQHF.

This rearrangement joins TRBV15 to TRBJ1-5; D not resolved. The germline gives CDR1 LNHNV, CDR2 YYDKDF (reference sequence). This CDR3 is built from 16 residues. The V gene lost 0 bases and the J gene lost 2 bases, with 11 bases spanning the gap. CDR3 loop: CATSRDRGIRNQPQHF. In DNA form, the CDR3 reads TGTGCCACCAGCAGAGATAGAGGGATCCGCAATCAGCCCCAGCATTTT.

This chain links TRBV18 with TRBJ2-7; a weak D match, TRBD1 (6 bases). Germline V lookup: CDR1 KGHSH, CDR2 LQKENI. Trimming cost V 3 bases and J 0 bases, with 12 bases left between them. The CDR3 runs 15 residues. The CDR3 sequence is CASSPVVGASYEQYF. Here the CDR3 DNA reads TGTGCCAGCTCACCGGTGGTGGGGGCCTCCTACGAGCAGTACTTC.

The chain uses TRBV4-2 and TRBJ2-7; TRBD2 agrees at 8 bases. The CDR3 extends over 16 amino acids. Trimming at V came to 0 bases and at J to 2 bases, leaving 6 bases not matched to a gene. CDR1 LGHNA and CDR2 YNFKEQ come from the germline V gene. The CDR3 protein is CASSQDPGTRAYEQYF. The CDR3 DNA is TGTGCCAGCAGCCAAGACCCCGGGACTAGGGCCTACGAGCAGTACTTC.

This chain uses TRBV28 with TRBJ2-6; a weak D match, TRBD1 (6 bases). V was trimmed by 2 bases and J by 0 bases, leaving 17 bases between them. The CDR3 is made up of 19 amino acids. Per the germline V gene, CDR1 is MDHEN and CDR2 is SYDVKM. CDR3: CASSLPRSTRGSGANVLTF. The CDR3 nucleotides are TGTGCCAGCAGTTTACCCAGATCAACCAGGGGCTCTGGGGCCAACGTCCTGACTTTC.

This chain connects TRBV5-8 to TRBJ1-2, with D perhaps matching TRBD1 (6 bases). Deletions cut 5 bases from V and 4 bases from J, with 12 bases between. Germline lookup yields CDR1 SGHTS and CDR2 YDEGEE. The CDR3 has 13 residues. The CDR3 coding sequence is TGTGCCAGCAGGGTTGCAGGGGTCTATGGCTACACCTTC. Protein sequence: CASRVAGVYGYTF. Combining the CDR3 with reference TRBV5-8 and TRBJ1-2 gives the whole variable domain EAGVTQSPTHLIKTRGQQATLRCSPISGHTSVYWYQQALGLGLQFLLWYDEGEERNRGNFPPRFSGRQFPNYSSELNVNALELEDSALYLCASRVAGVYGYTFGSGTRLTVV.

The chain has TRBV2 and TRBJ2-3; possible D gene TRBD2, 7 bases. V gave up 2 bases and J gave up 2 bases, with 14 bases separating them. In germline, CDR1 is SNHLY, CDR2 FYNNEI. The CDR3 totals 16 residues. The CDR3 region has the DNA TGTGCCAGCAGTGAATTGGGGGGGGGCCCCACAGATACGCAGTATTTT. Protein: CASSELGGGPTDTQYF.

The chain uses TRBV5-8 and TRBJ2-7; 9 positions match TRBD1. Germline-derived CDR1 and CDR2 are SGHTS and YDEGEE. This CDR3 is 14 amino acids long. V trimming: 2 bases; J trimming: 4 bases; junction bases outside the gene matches: 4. The CDR3 reads CASSLLTGGYEQYF. CDR3 in DNA: TGTGCCAGCAGCTTACTGACAGGGGGGTACGAGCAGTACTTC.

The chain couples TRBV28 to TRBJ1-1; 8 nucleotides line up with TRBD1. The CDR3 has 13 residues. V shed 5 bases, J shed 12 bases, and the junction held 11 bases outside the gene matches. Germline lookup yields CDR1 MDHEN and CDR2 SYDVKM. In nucleotides, the CDR3 is TGTGCCAGCAGTCTGACCTATCGGGACAGGACTTTCTTT. Protein sequence: CASSLTYRDRTFF.

This chain uses TRBV30 with TRBJ1-2; D call uncertain. V gave up 4 bases and J gave up 7 bases, with 25 bases separating them. CDR1 GTSNPN and CDR2 SVGIG come from the germline V gene (reference sequence). This CDR3 has 16 residues. The CDR3 is CAWKTIPIVGESGYTF. The CDR3 bases are TGTGCCTGGAAGACAATACCAATCGTAGGTGAAAGTGGCTACACCTTC.

V is TRBV28 and J is TRBJ2-3; TRBD2 might be the D (6 bases). Trimming took off 5 bases at V and 4 bases at J, with 13 bases between the two ends. Germline assignment: CDR1 MDHEN and CDR2 SYDVKM. The CDR3 extends over 14 amino acids. DNA of the CDR3: TGTGCCAGCAGTCCATCGGGCGGGGCAGATACGCAGTATTTT. This sequence encodes CASSPSGGADTQYF.

This clone has only one observation. The chain has TRBV28 and TRBJ2-3, with D maybe TRBD1 (5 bases). This CDR3 is 13 amino acids long. V lost 6 bases, J lost 1 base, and 8 bases lay in between. From germline, CDR1 is MDHEN and CDR2 SYDVKM. Here the CDR3 reads CASRKQGTDTQYF. The CDR3 nucleotides read TGTGCCAGCAGAAAACAGGGCACAGATACGCAGTATTTT.

The rearrangement uses TRBV10-3 and TRBJ1-5, with 8 bases identical to TRBD1. Germline V gene lookup returns CDR1 ENHRY and CDR2 SYGVKD. V lost 2 bases to trimming and J lost 2 bases; unmatched junction nucleotides: 8. This CDR3 has 17 amino acids. The CDR3 protein is CAISEGDRRGGNQPQHF. In DNA form, the CDR3 reads TGTGCCATCAGTGAGGGGGACAGGAGAGGGGGCAATCAGCCCCAGCATTTT.

The chain couples TRBV3-1 (or the pseudogene TRBV3-2) to TRBJ1-2; unclear D gene. The V and J ends lost 4 bases and 0 bases respectively, with 12 bases between them. Germline V gives CDR1 LGHDT, CDR2 YNNKEL (reference sequence). The CDR3 runs 15 residues. The CDR3 region has the DNA TGTGCCAGCAGCCCCTGGAGGGTGGCTAACTATGGCTACACCTTC. The encoded protein is CASSPWRVANYGYTF.